Listed below are T cell receptor beta chains from one sample, sequenced in a study of T cells in Graves' hyperthyroidism and ophthalmopathy. TCRdb itself ran the multiplex PCR reads through MiXCR, one entry per CDR3 protein. The sample has hundreds of thousands of distinct CDR3 sequences; 38% are singletons. The sequenced material came from blood. These receptor sequences come from a man aged 18 to 30 with Graves' hyperthyroidism. CDR3s include the opening cysteine and the closing phenylalanine or tryptophan. The D gene is left open where the match is weak. The listing skips clone size in some rows; elsewhere it reads once, few, many or a size class.

cdr3_nt: TGCGCCAGCAGCCAAGATGTGACTAGGGGGCTCTCCTACGAGCAGTACTTC
cdr3_aa: CASSQDVTRGLSYEQYF
d_call: -
clone_size: -
v_call: TRBV4-1
j_call: TRBJ2-7
cdr3_length: 17

cdr3_nt: TGCAGCGTTGAAGTCCCCGGGACAGCAGACTACGAGCAGTACTTC
cdr3_aa: CSVEVPGTADYEQYF
d_call: TRBD1
clone_size: many
v_call: TRBV29-1
j_call: TRBJ2-7
cdr3_length: 15

cdr3_nt: TGCAGTGCTCCGATTGCGGGGGAGGGGACCCAGTACTTC
cdr3_aa: CSAPIAGEGTQYF
d_call: TRBD2
clone_size: -
v_call: TRBV20-1
j_call: TRBJ2-5
cdr3_length: 13

cdr3_nt: TGTGCCTGCAGTTACTTAACGCCGAACTATGGCTACACCTTC
cdr3_aa: CACSYLTPNYGYTF
d_call: -
clone_size: -
v_call: TRBV10-3
j_call: TRBJ1-2
cdr3_length: 14

cdr3_nt: TGTGCCAGCAGTGGACCCTCGGCGACTTTCTTT
cdr3_aa: CASSGPSATFF
d_call: -
clone_size: many
v_call: TRBV2
j_call: TRBJ1-1
cdr3_length: 11

cdr3_nt: TGCGCCAGCAGCCTCCCGGGGAGCGGGGACGGGGAGCTGTTTTTT
cdr3_aa: CASSLPGSGDGELFF
d_call: TRBD2
clone_size: -
v_call: TRBV7-3
j_call: TRBJ2-2
cdr3_length: 15

cdr3_nt: TGTGCCAGTAGTACCTCTAGGGCCTCTGGGGCCAACGTCCTGACTTTC
cdr3_aa: CASSTSRASGANVLTF
d_call: -
clone_size: many
v_call: TRBV19
j_call: TRBJ2-6
cdr3_length: 16

cdr3_nt: TGTGCCAGCTCTCTTCGGTTTGGGGACAGCTCCTACGAGCAGTACTTC
cdr3_aa: CASSLRFGDSSYEQYF
d_call: TRBD1
clone_size: many
v_call: TRBV2
j_call: TRBJ2-7
cdr3_length: 16

cdr3_nt: TGTGCCAGCAGCCAAGATCAGGACTTGTTCCCCGAGCAGTACTTC
cdr3_aa: CASSQDQDLFPEQYF
d_call: -
clone_size: few
v_call: TRBV7-8
j_call: TRBJ2-7
cdr3_length: 15

cdr3_nt: TGTGCCAGCAGTTTCTTGCTCGAGCAGTACTTC
cdr3_aa: CASSFLLEQYF
d_call: -
clone_size: few
v_call: TRBV6-5
j_call: TRBJ2-7
cdr3_length: 11

cdr3_nt: TGTGCCAGTAGTTATGACGGAATTAACTATGGCTACACCTTC
cdr3_aa: CASSYDGINYGYTF
d_call: -
clone_size: many
v_call: TRBV19
j_call: TRBJ1-2
cdr3_length: 14

cdr3_nt: TGTGCCATCAGTGTGGACAGCATGAACACTGAAGCTTTCTTT
cdr3_aa: CAISVDSMNTEAFF
d_call: -
clone_size: once
v_call: TRBV6-5
j_call: TRBJ1-1
cdr3_length: 14

cdr3_nt: TGCGCCAGCAGCCAAGATAGGTTCGGGACGAACACCGGGGAGCTGTTTTTT
cdr3_aa: CASSQDRFGTNTGELFF
d_call: -
clone_size: -
v_call: TRBV4-1
j_call: TRBJ2-2
cdr3_length: 17

cdr3_nt: TGTGCCAGCAGCGCCAGCGGGGGGGAAACCGGGGAGCTGTTTTTT
cdr3_aa: CASSASGGETGELFF
d_call: TRBD2
clone_size: few
v_call: TRBV7-8
j_call: TRBJ2-2
cdr3_length: 15

cdr3_nt: TGTGCCAGCAGTTGTGGCTACACCTTC
cdr3_aa: CASSCGYTF
d_call: -
clone_size: many
v_call: TRBV6-5
j_call: TRBJ1-2
cdr3_length: 9

cdr3_nt: TGTGCCACCACCCTGGTCTATAATTCACCCCTCCACTTT
cdr3_aa: CATTLVYNSPLHF
d_call: -
clone_size: few
v_call: TRBV6-5
j_call: TRBJ1-6
cdr3_length: 13

cdr3_nt: TGTGCCAGCAGGACCGGGACACCGAACACTGAAGCTTTCTTT
cdr3_aa: CASRTGTPNTEAFF
d_call: -
clone_size: -
v_call: TRBV12-3/TRBV12-4
j_call: TRBJ1-1
cdr3_length: 14

cdr3_nt: TGCAGTGCGATCCGGGCTAATGAAAAACTGTTTTTT
cdr3_aa: CSAIRANEKLFF
d_call: -
clone_size: few
v_call: TRBV20-1
j_call: TRBJ1-4
cdr3_length: 12

cdr3_nt: TGCAGTGCCAGTGGACAGGGGGCGCCCGGCTACACCTTC
cdr3_aa: CSASGQGAPGYTF
d_call: TRBD1
clone_size: many
v_call: TRBV20-1
j_call: TRBJ1-2
cdr3_length: 13

cdr3_nt: TGTGCCAGCAGTGAAGTAGGGGGGACCCTCCTTTATAATTCACCCCTCCACTTT
cdr3_aa: CASSEVGGTLLYNSPLHF
d_call: -
clone_size: -
v_call: TRBV2
j_call: TRBJ1-6
cdr3_length: 18

cdr3_nt: TGTGCCAGCAACCTTGGCGACAAGCAGTACTTC
cdr3_aa: CASNLGDKQYF
d_call: -
clone_size: many
v_call: TRBV11-2
j_call: TRBJ2-7
cdr3_length: 11

cdr3_nt: TGCAGCGTGCGACAGGGGGCGGGAAACACCGGGGGGCTGTTTTTT
cdr3_aa: CSVRQGAGNTGGLFF
d_call: TRBD1
clone_size: -
v_call: TRBV29-1
j_call: TRBJ2-2
cdr3_length: 15

cdr3_nt: TGCAGTGCTAAATCTTCGGTGGGGGGACAGGGGGAATATGGCTACACCTTC
cdr3_aa: CSAKSSVGGQGEYGYTF
d_call: TRBD1
clone_size: -
v_call: TRBV20-1
j_call: TRBJ1-2
cdr3_length: 17

cdr3_nt: TGTGCCAGCAGCCCGAGAGTACTTCCTGGCGACGAGCAGTACTTC
cdr3_aa: CASSPRVLPGDEQYF
d_call: -
clone_size: few
v_call: TRBV14
j_call: TRBJ2-7
cdr3_length: 15

cdr3_nt: TGTGCCAGCAGTGGCAAGGGGTCTGAAGCTTTCTTT
cdr3_aa: CASSGKGSEAFF
d_call: -
clone_size: -
v_call: TRBV12-3/TRBV12-4
j_call: TRBJ1-1
cdr3_length: 12

cdr3_nt: TGTGCCAGCAGCGACACAGGGGCATCGGAAAAACTGTTTTTT
cdr3_aa: CASSDTGASEKLFF
d_call: TRBD1
clone_size: -
v_call: TRBV2
j_call: TRBJ1-4
cdr3_length: 14

cdr3_nt: TGTGCCAGCAGCTTAAAATACAAGGCTCCGGGGGCCAACGTCCTGACTTTC
cdr3_aa: CASSLKYKAPGANVLTF
d_call: -
clone_size: many
v_call: TRBV7-9
j_call: TRBJ2-6
cdr3_length: 17

cdr3_nt: TGCAGCGCCTCCGGGACTAGCGGGAGGGCCTCCTACGAGCAGTACTTC
cdr3_aa: CSASGTSGRASYEQYF
d_call: TRBD2
clone_size: -
v_call: TRBV29-1
j_call: TRBJ2-7
cdr3_length: 16

cdr3_nt: TGTGCCAGCAGTGATACCTCTGGGGCCAACGTCCTGACTTTC
cdr3_aa: CASSDTSGANVLTF
d_call: -
clone_size: many
v_call: TRBV2
j_call: TRBJ2-6
cdr3_length: 14

cdr3_nt: TGTGCCAGCAGTGGAAGGGGGGGTTACGAGCAGTACTTC
cdr3_aa: CASSGRGGYEQYF
d_call: -
clone_size: few
v_call: TRBV6-1
j_call: TRBJ2-7
cdr3_length: 13

cdr3_nt: TGCGCCAGCAGCCAGATCCCCGGGAACAAAGAGACCCAGTACTTC
cdr3_aa: CASSQIPGNKETQYF
d_call: -
clone_size: -
v_call: TRBV11-2
j_call: TRBJ2-5
cdr3_length: 15

cdr3_nt: TGTGCCACCCAAGACGACTCCTACAATGAGCAGTTCTTC
cdr3_aa: CATQDDSYNEQFF
d_call: -
clone_size: -
v_call: TRBV24-1
j_call: TRBJ2-1
cdr3_length: 13

cdr3_nt: TGTGCCAGCAGTTTATCTACAGCTCAAGCTTTCTTT
cdr3_aa: CASSLSTAQAFF
d_call: -
clone_size: few
v_call: TRBV12-3/TRBV12-4
j_call: TRBJ1-1
cdr3_length: 12

cdr3_nt: TGTGCCAGCAGGATGGACGGAGGGGCTTTCTTT
cdr3_aa: CASRMDGGAFF
d_call: -
clone_size: many
v_call: TRBV2
j_call: TRBJ1-1
cdr3_length: 11

cdr3_nt: TGTGCCAGCTCATGGGGGTCACAGCGGGACACTGAAGCTTTCTTT
cdr3_aa: CASSWGSQRDTEAFF
d_call: -
clone_size: few
v_call: TRBV10-3
j_call: TRBJ1-1
cdr3_length: 15

cdr3_nt: TGTGCCAGCAGGAGAAACAGTATGACCGGGGAGCTGTTTTTT
cdr3_aa: CASRRNSMTGELFF
d_call: -
clone_size: -
v_call: TRBV2
j_call: TRBJ2-2
cdr3_length: 14

cdr3_nt: TGCAGTGGGGGGCGCCAGTCCGGGGAGCTGTTTTTT
cdr3_aa: CSGGRQSGELFF
d_call: -
clone_size: -
v_call: TRBV20-1
j_call: TRBJ2-2
cdr3_length: 12

cdr3_nt: TGTGCCAGCAGTCTGGTGCGGAGGCCCCCGACCGGGGAGCTGTTTTTT
cdr3_aa: CASSLVRRPPTGELFF
d_call: -
clone_size: few
v_call: TRBV7-8
j_call: TRBJ2-2
cdr3_length: 16

cdr3_nt: TGTGCCATCAGCCTGGAACCTTCACCCCTCCACTTT
cdr3_aa: CAISLEPSPLHF
d_call: -
clone_size: -
v_call: TRBV10-3
j_call: TRBJ1-6
cdr3_length: 12

cdr3_nt: TGTGCCATCAGTGAGTCCGGGGGGGAAGAAAAACTGTTTTTT
cdr3_aa: CAISESGGEEKLFF
d_call: -
clone_size: many
v_call: TRBV10-3
j_call: TRBJ1-4
cdr3_length: 14

cdr3_nt: TGTGCCAGCAGTTTTGCGGGAGGGAGCGAGACCCAGTACTTC
cdr3_aa: CASSFAGGSETQYF
d_call: TRBD2
clone_size: once
v_call: TRBV2
j_call: TRBJ2-5
cdr3_length: 14

cdr3_nt: TGTGCCACCAGCAGGGAACCGAACACCGGGGAGCAGTACTTC
cdr3_aa: CATSREPNTGEQYF
d_call: -
clone_size: -
v_call: TRBV15
j_call: TRBJ2-7
cdr3_length: 14

cdr3_nt: TGTGCCAGCAGCGGGACTTTTAGCTCCTATAATTCACCCCTCCACTTT
cdr3_aa: CASSGTFSSYNSPLHF
d_call: -
clone_size: -
v_call: TRBV7-9
j_call: TRBJ1-6
cdr3_length: 16

cdr3_nt: TGTGCCAGCAGCCAGGGACTAGCGGGAAACTACGAGCAGTACTTC
cdr3_aa: CASSQGLAGNYEQYF
d_call: TRBD2
clone_size: many
v_call: TRBV7-2
j_call: TRBJ2-7
cdr3_length: 15

cdr3_nt: TGCAGCGTTGAGGGAGGGCAGGTCTACGAGCAGTACTTC
cdr3_aa: CSVEGGQVYEQYF
d_call: TRBD2
clone_size: many
v_call: TRBV29-1
j_call: TRBJ2-7
cdr3_length: 13

cdr3_nt: TGTGCCAGTAGCAATGACAGGGATGTTCAGCCCCAGCATTTT
cdr3_aa: CASSNDRDVQPQHF
d_call: TRBD1
clone_size: many
v_call: TRBV19
j_call: TRBJ1-5
cdr3_length: 14

cdr3_nt: TGTGCCAGCAGCTTAGCAGGAACTAGCGGACAAGAGACCCAGTACTTC
cdr3_aa: CASSLAGTSGQETQYF
d_call: TRBD2
clone_size: few
v_call: TRBV7-2
j_call: TRBJ2-5
cdr3_length: 16

cdr3_nt: TGTGCCAGCAGCTTTCGAGGGGGCTTACTTGGGTCCTCTGGAAACACCATATATTTT
cdr3_aa: CASSFRGGLLGSSGNTIYF
d_call: TRBD1
clone_size: -
v_call: TRBV7-2
j_call: TRBJ1-3
cdr3_length: 19

cdr3_nt: TGCAGCGTTGCAGGACTAGCGATGGATACGCAGTATTTT
cdr3_aa: CSVAGLAMDTQYF
d_call: TRBD2
clone_size: -
v_call: TRBV29-1
j_call: TRBJ2-3
cdr3_length: 13

cdr3_nt: TGTGCCAGCAGCCCCGAACCACATCGCGGGGGTAATTCACCCCTCCACTTT
cdr3_aa: CASSPEPHRGGNSPLHF
d_call: -
clone_size: many
v_call: TRBV7-6
j_call: TRBJ1-6
cdr3_length: 17

cdr3_nt: TGTGCCAGCAGCGTAGCGGCGGGGGATGGAAACACCATATATTTT
cdr3_aa: CASSVAAGDGNTIYF
d_call: -
clone_size: many
v_call: TRBV9
j_call: TRBJ1-3
cdr3_length: 15

cdr3_nt: TGTGCCAGCGGGGCAGGAGGTGGCTACACCTTC
cdr3_aa: CASGAGGGYTF
d_call: -
clone_size: many
v_call: TRBV7-9
j_call: TRBJ1-2
cdr3_length: 11

cdr3_nt: TGTGCCAGTAGTTGGGGACTAGCGGGTACCGGGGAGCTGTTTTTT
cdr3_aa: CASSWGLAGTGELFF
d_call: TRBD2
clone_size: many
v_call: TRBV19
j_call: TRBJ2-2
cdr3_length: 15

cdr3_nt: TGTGCCAGCAGTGTGGCAGACAGTTATGGCTACACCTTC
cdr3_aa: CASSVADSYGYTF
d_call: -
clone_size: few
v_call: TRBV6-5
j_call: TRBJ1-2
cdr3_length: 13

cdr3_nt: TGCAGTGCTACAAACGACAGGTCCTACACCGGGGAGCTGTTTTTT
cdr3_aa: CSATNDRSYTGELFF
d_call: -
clone_size: -
v_call: TRBV20-1
j_call: TRBJ2-2
cdr3_length: 15

cdr3_nt: TGTGCCAGCAGCAAGACAGGTCGGAATTCACCCCTCCACTTT
cdr3_aa: CASSKTGRNSPLHF
d_call: -
clone_size: few
v_call: TRBV3-1
j_call: TRBJ1-6
cdr3_length: 14

cdr3_nt: TGTGCCAGCAGCTTAGAGGCACAGAAGGAAGGCGAGCAGTACTTC
cdr3_aa: CASSLEAQKEGEQYF
d_call: -
clone_size: -
v_call: TRBV7-2
j_call: TRBJ2-7
cdr3_length: 15

cdr3_nt: TGCGCCAGCAGCTTGTATCTAGAGGATTCACCCCTCCACTTT
cdr3_aa: CASSLYLEDSPLHF
d_call: -
clone_size: -
v_call: TRBV5-1
j_call: TRBJ1-6
cdr3_length: 14

cdr3_nt: TGCAGTGCCCGGATATACGGCAGCTACGAGCAGTACTTC
cdr3_aa: CSARIYGSYEQYF
d_call: -
clone_size: few
v_call: TRBV20-1
j_call: TRBJ2-7
cdr3_length: 13

cdr3_nt: TGTGCCAGTAGTATAAGAGTCGGAGGTTCGGATGGCTACACCTTC
cdr3_aa: CASSIRVGGSDGYTF
d_call: -
clone_size: -
v_call: TRBV19
j_call: TRBJ1-2
cdr3_length: 15